This TCR beta chain was sequenced in a study of cytomegalovirus exposure and HLA in healthy donors. Regarding the study as a whole: A later analysis found TCR association rates differed by HLA locus, highest for DRB1 and lowest for HLA-C. Common viral pathogens were later found to be apparently linked to several of the most significant clusters.

For this clone: Its specificity is not known.

The PCR was carried out with 60 Vbeta primers and 13 Jbeta primers. This table comes from immunoSEQ multiplex PCR, and its TCRdb copy is limited to in-frame clones, with some not included. The sample yields about 160,000 clones, 77% seen once. The sequenced material came from PBMCs. This receptor was taken from a man in his forties or fifties in good health and CMV-seropositive.

The CDR3 sequence is CSVPTSGQETQYF. CDR3 DNA: TGCAGCGTGCCAACTAGCGGTCAAGAGACCCAGTACTTC. The V and J genes are TRBV29-1 and TRBJ2-5, with TRBD2 matching 8 bases. Per germline, CDR1 SQVTM and CDR2 ANQGSEA. V trimming: 6 bases; J trimming: 2 bases; junction bases outside the gene matches: 5. The CDR3 has 13 residues.